The 29 T cell receptor beta chains below all came from one sample that was sequenced in a study of metastatic and nonmetastatic thyroid tumors (TCRdb year 2020). The method was PCR. The instrument given in TCRdb is Illumina HiSeq 4000. TCRdb took the public reads, trimmed them with fastp at Q25, ran MiXCR for clone calling and kept in-frame beta chains. The sample table lists under 40,000 clones, 16% of them with a count of one. The ten largest clones take up 3% to 3.5% of the sample. Before undergoing thyroid surgery, none of the patients had been given any kind of treatment. The sequenced material came from blood. The receptors stem from a female donor with papillary thyroid cancer or a benign thyroid nodule (not recorded which). Some clones in this sample may be carry-over from other donors' samples.

This clone was counted many times. CDR3 nucleotide sequence: TGTGCCAGCAGCCTGACAGGGAACACTGAAGCTTTCTTT. Amino acid sequence: CASSLTGNTEAFF. The V call is TRBV4-2, the J call TRBJ1-1; tentatively, D is TRBD1 (6 bases). The germline V gene has CDR1 LGHNA and CDR2 YNFKEQ. With 4 bases removed from V and 1 base from J, the gap between germline ends came to 7 bases. The CDR3 is 13 residues long.

V and J are TRBV11-2 and TRBJ2-5; 7 bases match TRBD2. Germline lookup yields CDR1 SGHAT and CDR2 FQNNGV. J gave up 5 bases and V 4 bases, and 13 bases lay outside the gene matches. The CDR3 is made up of 16 amino acids. CDR3 bases: TGTGCCAGCAGCTCCGGGGGAGGGGAAGGGGCGGAGACCCAGTACTTC. It specifies CASSSGGGEGAETQYF.

This clone showed up many times. This may stem from a read error, because a much larger clone lies one nucleotide away. The conserved phenylalanine or tryptophan normally closing the CDR3 is absent here, so this likely arose from a read error. The genes are TRBV19 and TRBJ1-2, with D perhaps TRBD1 (5 bases). The CDR3 runs 12 residues. Trimming pared 5 bases from V and 8 bases from J, leaving 12 bases between. Germline values: CDR1 LNHDA, CDR2 SQIVND (reference sequence). The CDR3 bases are TGTGCCAGTAGTCAGGGATTGTACGGCTACACCGTC. Protein sequence: CASSQGLYGYTV.

This clone was seen more than once but under ten times. Other DNA sequences within the sample encode an identical CDR3. The chain links TRBV6-1 to TRBJ2-7, with D tentatively TRBD2 (5 bases). From germline, CDR1 is MNHNS and CDR2 SASEGT. CDR3 size: 15 residues. Trimming removed 2 bases from V and 2 bases from J, with 13 bases in between. The CDR3 nucleotides are TGTGCCAGCAGTGAACTAGCTGGAGGACCCTACGAGCAGTACTTC. This gives the protein CASSELAGGPYEQYF.

CDR3 amino acids: CASSQEGPSGLQETQYF. The DNA for the CDR3 is TGTGCCAGCAGCCAAGAAGGTCCTAGCGGACTCCAAGAGACCCAGTACTTC. The V gene is TRBV4-2, the J gene TRBJ2-5, with 7 nucleotides matching TRBD2. The V and J ends lost 0 bases and 1 base, in that order; junction bases with no gene match: 8. The CDR3 is made up of 17 amino acids. Germline V gives CDR1 LGHNA, CDR2 YNFKEQ.

Only a few counts were recorded for this clone. A much bigger clone sits one base away, suggesting this may be a read error. The same CDR3 is also encoded by other DNA sequences in this sample. The chain uses TRBV7-9 and TRBJ2-7; the D is unclear. The CDR3 loop spans 12 amino acids. Per germline, CDR1 SEHNR and CDR2 FQNEAQ (reference sequence). CDR3 bases: TGTGCCAGCAGTTTTGGCACCTATGAGCAGTACTTC. Protein product: CASSFGTYEQYF.

The chain uses TRBV20-1 and TRBJ2-2; D is tentatively TRBD1 or TRBD2 (6 bases each). Germline V gene lookup returns CDR1 DFQATT and CDR2 SNEGSKA (reference sequence). The V end was cut by 3 bases, the J end by 4 bases, with 12 bases between. The CDR3 sequence is 14 residues long. CDR3 bases: TGCAGTGCTAGTACTCCGGGGGCCACCGGGGAGCTGTTTTTT. It specifies CSASTPGATGELFF.

This clone was detected many times. The sample contains more than one DNA sequence encoding this CDR3. The gene calls are TRBV20-1 and TRBJ2-3; D may be TRBD2 (5 bases). Trimming took 3 bases from V and 0 from J, leaving 10 bases between them. The CDR3 is made up of 14 amino acids. In germline, CDR1 is DFQATT, CDR2 SNEGSKA (reference sequence). The CDR3 DNA follows: TGCAGTGCTAGTGGTCGCGGGAGCACAGATACGCAGTATTTT. This sequence encodes CSASGRGSTDTQYF.

The J gene is TRBJ2-7, the V gene TRBV7-2; 11 nucleotides agree with TRBD2. V lost 0 bases, J lost 6 bases, and 4 bases stayed unmatched. Germline assignment: CDR1 SGHTA and CDR2 FQGNSA. The length of the CDR3 is 15 residues. This CDR3 reads CASSLALAGVSEQYF. The CDR3 nucleotides read TGTGCCAGCAGCTTAGCACTAGCGGGAGTTAGCGAGCAGTACTTC.

This clone was found many times. This sequence joins TRBV4-2 and TRBJ1-4; D possibly corresponds to TRBD1 (5 bases). Germline V gene lookup returns CDR1 LGHNA and CDR2 YNFKEQ. Deletions cut 0 bases from V and 7 bases from J, with 15 bases between. This CDR3 comprises 16 residues. The CDR3 here is CASSQDISRAGEKLFF. CDR3 DNA: TGTGCCAGCAGCCAAGATATCAGCAGGGCGGGTGAAAAACTGTTTTTT.

This rearrangement joins TRBV6-1 to TRBJ2-1; 7 positions match TRBD1. This CDR3 comprises 12 residues. Unmatched junction bases numbered 3, after V lost 8 bases and J lost 5 bases. Germline V gives CDR1 MNHNS, CDR2 SASEGT. The CDR3 reads CASGQVDNEQFF. The CDR3 DNA is TGTGCCAGCGGACAGGTGGACAATGAGCAGTTCTTC.

There are many counts of this clone. The rearrangement joins TRBV4-2 to TRBJ2-1, with D tentatively TRBD2 (5 bases). Trimming left V 0 bases short and J 9 bases short, with 15 bases between. Germline CDR1 is LGHNA and CDR2 is YNFKEQ. This CDR3 region has 15 residues. The CDR3 region has the DNA TGTGCCAGCAGCCAAGATACAGAGGGTCGGGCTGAGCAGTTCTTC. It codes for CASSQDTEGRAEQFF.

The rearrangement links TRBV11-1 to TRBJ2-2; possible D gene TRBD2, 6 bases. The V end was cut by 1 base, the J end by 3 bases, with 12 bases between. Germline loops: CDR1 SGHAT, CDR2 FQDESV (reference sequence). This CDR3 is built from 16 residues. The CDR3 reads CASSLGAGFYTGELFF. The CDR3 bases are TGTGCCAGCAGCTTAGGGGCGGGGTTCTACACCGGGGAGCTGTTTTTT.

Ten or more counts support this clone. This rearrangement joins TRBV13 to TRBJ1-2, with D hard to call. The CDR3 sequence is 12 residues long. The V and J ends lost 3 bases and 6 bases respectively, with 8 bases between them. The germline V gene has CDR1 PRHDT and CDR2 FYEKMQ (reference sequence). The CDR3 coding sequence is TGTGCCAGCAGCTTTCATCCTGATGGCTACACCTTC. The encoded protein is CASSFHPDGYTF. The variable domain in full, with the rest retrieved from reference TRBV13 and TRBJ1-2, is AAGVIQSPRHLIKEKRETATLKCYPIPRHDTVYWYQQGPGQDPQFLISFYEKMQSDKGSIPDRFSAQQFSDYHSELNMSSLELGDSALYFCASSFHPDGYTFGSGTRLTVV.

This clone was recorded at least ten times. V and J are TRBV20-1 and TRBJ1-1, with D unclear. V lost 3 bases to trimming and J lost 2 bases, with 16 bases between them. Germline lookup yields CDR1 DFQATT and CDR2 SNEGSKA (reference sequence). The CDR3 runs to 15 residues. The CDR3 reads CSASNDWSTNTEAFF. DNA of the CDR3: TGCAGTGCTAGCAACGATTGGTCCACTAACACTGAAGCTTTCTTT.

In this sample, this clone turned up many times. The V gene is TRBV19, the J gene TRBJ1-1; D gene uncertain. The ends were cut back, 6 bases at V and 2 bases at J, with 13 bases in the middle. The CDR3 loop spans 14 amino acids. Germline-derived CDR1 and CDR2 are LNHDA and SQIVND (reference sequence). The CDR3 DNA is TGTGCCAGTAGGCTGGTCGGGGATAACACTGAAGCTTTCTTT. Protein: CASRLVGDNTEAFF.

The J gene is TRBJ2-7, the V gene TRBV20-1, with TRBD1 as a possible D gene (6 bases). Germline V gene lookup returns CDR1 DFQATT and CDR2 SNEGSKA (reference sequence). The V and J ends lost 2 bases and 7 bases respectively, with 21 bases between them. The CDR3 is 15 amino acids. Written as DNA, the CDR3 is TGCAGTGCTAGATTCCGGTTGGGGAGTCAGGGGGAGCAGTACTTC. This sequence encodes CSARFRLGSQGEQYF.

This clone was picked up a small number of times. One end of the junction varies from germline; a read error may be responsible. In DNA form, the CDR3 reads TGTGCCAGCAGTGACTTTGTGGGGACAACTAACTATGGCTACACCTTT. Residues: CASSDFVGTTNYGYTF. This chain links TRBV6-1 with TRBJ1-2; TRBD1 is a possible D gene (6 bases). This CDR3 spans 16 amino acids. Germline-derived CDR1 and CDR2 are MNHNS and SASEGT.

This clone was seen repeatedly, ten times or more. The chain joins TRBV20-1 to TRBJ2-3, with a tentative D call TRBD2 (7 bases). Trimming pared 6 bases from V and 1 base from J, leaving 14 bases between. The length of the CDR3 is 14 residues. The germline V gene has CDR1 DFQATT and CDR2 SNEGSKA (reference sequence). CDR3 sequence: CSAPRGGGTDTQYF. The CDR3 nucleotides are TGCAGTGCGCCGAGGGGGGGCGGCACAGATACGCAGTATTTT.

This chain joins TRBV3-1 and TRBJ2-7; maybe TRBD1 (6 bases). Looked up from germline, CDR1 is LGHDT and CDR2 is YNNKEL (reference sequence). This CDR3 has 14 amino acids. The V gene lost 4 bases and the J gene lost 2 bases, with 12 bases spanning the gap. CDR3 DNA sequence: TGTGCCAGCAGCCTGGACAGTTATACCTACGAGCAGTACTTC. This encodes CASSLDSYTYEQYF.

This rearrangement joins TRBV18 to TRBJ1-3; no definite D call. The length of the CDR3 is 14 residues. In germline, CDR1 is KGHSH, CDR2 LQKENI. Trimming stripped 8 bases from V and 0 bases from J, with 11 bases between. This CDR3 is CASAPRDSGNTIYF. CDR3 coding DNA: TGTGCCAGCGCGCCTAGAGACTCTGGAAACACCATATATTTT.

This clone occurred many times. J is TRBJ1-2 and V is TRBV16; tentative D call: TRBD1 (5 bases). V lost 2 bases and J 8 bases, leaving 15 bases between the germline ends. The CDR3 has 14 amino acids. Looked up from germline, CDR1 is KGHSY and CDR2 is FQNENV. DNA of the CDR3: TGTGCCAGCAGCCAAACCCAAACCCGGGGCGGCTACACCTTC. This sequence encodes CASSQTQTRGGYTF.

This clone was recorded at least ten times. Other DNA sequences of this sample code for an identical CDR3. The chain uses TRBV20-1 and TRBJ2-3; D may be TRBD2 (6 bases). Per the germline V gene, CDR1 is DFQATT and CDR2 is SNEGSKA (reference sequence). The ends were cut back, 0 bases at V and 3 bases at J, with 25 bases in the middle. The CDR3 is 19 amino acids. The CDR3: CSARDLAGSPFGGTDTQYF. The CDR3, as DNA: TGCAGTGCTAGAGATTTGGCCGGGAGCCCGTTCGGTGGGACAGATACGCAGTATTTT.

This clone occurred many times. One end of the junction is discordant with germline, which a read error may explain. The chain recombines TRBV28 with TRBJ2-7; TRBD1 matches at 9 bases. The germline V gene has CDR1 MDHEN and CDR2 SYDVKM. CDR3 length equals 18 residues. The CDR3 reads CACSLVGGQGTRSYEQYF. DNA for the CDR3: TGTGCCTGCAGTTTAGTGGGGGGACAGGGAACAAGATCCTACGAGCAGTACTTC.

This clone was recorded at least ten times. The chain has TRBV15 and TRBJ1-5; D ambiguous. Germline-derived CDR1 and CDR2 are LNHNV and YYDKDF (reference sequence). The CDR3 has 14 amino acids. V lost 4 bases and J lost 8, with 15 bases in between. The CDR3 loop reads CATSKGGVTEPQHF. The CDR3 coding sequence is TGTGCCACCAGCAAAGGCGGGGTCACGGAGCCCCAGCATTTT.

This clone appeared many times. The rearrangement uses TRBV12-3 or TRBV12-4 and TRBJ2-3; 11 bases agree with TRBD2. J gave up 6 bases and V 1 base, and 3 bases lay outside the gene matches. This CDR3 is built from 15 residues. CDR3 DNA sequence: TGTGCCAGCAGTTTAGGTAGCGGGAGGGTGGATACGCAGTATTTT. This encodes CASSLGSGRVDTQYF.

There are many counts of this clone. This rearrangement joins TRBV5-1 to TRBJ2-2; D remains unclear. Germline CDR1 and CDR2: SGHRS and YFSETQ. This CDR3 comprises 14 residues. Trimming pared 0 bases from V and 1 base from J, leaving 4 bases between. CDR3 DNA sequence: TGCGCCAGCAGCTTGGCGGGGAACACCGGGGAGCTGTTTTTT. This sequence encodes CASSLAGNTGELFF.

This clone was seen repeatedly, ten times or more. This rearrangement joins TRBV5-1 to TRBJ1-4; 7 nucleotides match TRBD1. After removal of 2 bases from V and 4 bases from J, the junction contained 5 bases not matched to a gene. Germline assignment: CDR1 SGHRS and CDR2 YFSETQ. This CDR3 is built from 15 residues. As DNA, the CDR3 is TGCGCCAGCAGCTTTGCCGGGACAGATAATGAAAAACTGTTTTTT. Translation: CASSFAGTDNEKLFF.

This clone was seen ten or more times. The rearrangement links TRBV20-1 to TRBJ2-7, with D unclear. Trimming left V 0 bases short and J 6 bases short, with 12 bases between. Per the germline V gene, CDR1 is DFQATT and CDR2 is SNEGSKA (reference sequence). The CDR3 extends over 13 amino acids. DNA of the CDR3: TGCAGTGCTAGAGAGGGGTCAGATTTCGAGCAGTACTTC. It is translated as CSAREGSDFEQYF.